This T cell receptor beta chain comes out of a study of metastatic and nonmetastatic thyroid tumors (dated by TCRdb to about 2020). Looking at the study overall: Repertoires from peripheral blood and from tumor or nodule tissue samples of malignant and benign thyroid patients were compared.

Library prep was done by PCR. Sequencing was performed on an Illumina HiSeq 4000. High-throughput sequencing was used to profile the TCR beta-chain CDR3 region of each patient. The authors' analysis ran thus. The researchers built a classifier to tell apart papillary thyroid cancer patients with distant metastasis, based on CDR3 differences among clinicopathological groups. Repertoire diversity was assessed with the Shannon index, and tumor-blood repertoire similarity with the Morisita-Horn index. The public reads were quality trimmed at Q25 with fastp and then assembled into clones with MiXCR by TCRdb, keeping productive beta chains. The V and J calls and clone size come from TCRdb's table, not from the authors' own analysis. This sample holds around 26,000 clones; roughly 19% were observed only once. The ten largest clones add up to approximately 4.3% of the sample. Broader findings and caveats from the paper: TCR beta diversity was reported as significantly higher in malignant tumors than in benign nodules, in both blood and tumor samples.

This clone came up many times. Its antigen remains unidentified. Per-base quality was not reported, and no clone a single base away is much larger than it. No treatment had been received by any patient before thyroid surgery. Patient clinical samples collected from about 2011 to 2018 were retrospectively analysed using T-cell receptor beta sequencing. This receptor was taken from a male donor with papillary thyroid cancer or a benign thyroid nodule (not recorded which). Some clones in this sample may be carry-over from other donors' samples. Sequencing input: blood.

The DNA sequence is given as TGTGCCAGCAGCCCCGACTCTGAAGGGTCCCAGTACTTC. This codes for CASSPDSEGSQYF. The rearranged chain carries TRBV7-8 and TRBJ2-5, with the identity of the D gene unclear. From the cysteine through the phenylalanine, the CDR3 covers 13 amino acids. Kept here is only the CDR3 DNA, which spans 39 bases and is read in frame from base 1. The junction shows trimming of 5 bases on V and 9 bases on J, plus 16 bases between the germline ends. Looking up the germline V gene yields CDR1 SGHVS and CDR2 FQNEAQ.